The subject of this entry is one T cell receptor (beta chain). There is no known antigen for this receptor. Qualities for individual bases were not recorded, and no much larger clone is one base off. The data were taken from a study of T cell responses to AZD1222 COVID-19 vaccine (dated by TCRdb to the early 2020s). Broadly, across the study: Because spike-specific TCR depth and breadth did not differ between the two schedules, AZD1222 recipients who got a second dose at roughly 4 weeks were pooled with those who got a second dose at roughly 12 weeks. A total of 230 to 250 trial participants underwent TCR sequencing, of whom 207 received two doses of AZD1222 and around 25 received two doses of the MenACWY control vaccine. Trial participants were enrolled into age subgroups of 18-55, 56-69 and 70-plus years, which contained about 160, 30 and 59 TCR-sequenced participants, respectively. The full study reports these points: Participants were mostly white British, with more females than males. The authors suggested clonal diversity may have been underestimated. Conclusions about previously exposed vaccinees are limited because only a handful of AZD1222 recipients were SARS-CoV-2 seropositive at baseline. Because no day 14 peak-response samples were available, the repertoires could be characterized only after the peak T cell response. The 56-69-year group was small, and its depth increase did not reach significance, likely because of low power. Nearly half of unique spike-specific TCRs reportedly recognized epitopes outside regions mutated in the B.1.351 and B.1.1.7 variants. After two AZD1222 doses, spike-specific TCR breadth and depth were significantly higher than at day 0 and than in MenACWY recipients. CD4 TCRs associated with the vaccine covered the entire spike protein, and the dominant responses were in regions 160-218 and 743-854.

The CDR3 regions of human TCRbeta chains were analyzed by immunosequencing. As for how the authors treated the data: TCRs in the repertoires were matched against a reference library of SARS-CoV-2-specific TCRs that had been generated with the MIRA antigen-specificity platform. Breadth was defined as the fraction of unique TCRs that were SARS-CoV-2-associated. Depth was defined as the fraction of total T cells that were SARS-CoV-2-associated. Using the MIRA data, each spike-specific TCR was assigned both to the spike region to which the TCR was reactive and to a CD4 or CD8 class. Log10-transformed breadth and depth values were compared by one-way ANOVA with Sidak's multiple comparisons tests. Held by TCRdb, this immuneACCESS table contains in-frame sequences only and omits some clones. Under half of the omission traces to an unresolved V gene where checked; the cause of the rest is unknown. D and trimming come from the DNA, and the V and J calls and clone size come from that table. Across this sample there are 100,000 to 150,000 clones, with over 75% seen only once. The top ten hold less than 10% of the sample.

Interpreted using the paper, the time point label stands for: baseline before first vaccination. Samples from vaccinated people were obtained from the UK trials COV001 and COV002, which included a single-blind randomized controlled phase 2/3 trial of AZD1222 (ChAdOx1 nCoV-19) in healthy adults. Trial participant PBMC samples were collected at day 0 and day 28 after the second dose for TCRbeta chain sequencing. Measured from the cysteine to the phenylalanine, the CDR3 is 12 residues long. Kept here is only the CDR3 DNA, which spans 36 bases and is read in frame from base 1. Deletion took 5 bases off V and 4 bases off J, with a span of 6 bases between the germline ends. The germline V gene (reference sequence) sets CDR1 to SEHNR and CDR2 to FQNEAQ.

The starting material was peripheral blood, obtained on day 0 of AZD1222 vaccination. The sequence links TRBV7-9 to TRBJ1-3, with an unclear D gene assignment. This TCR was recovered from an adult in good health. CDR3 reads: CASSLPGNTIYF. The nucleotide sequence reads TGTGCCAGCAGCCTGCCGGGAAACACCATATATTTT.